The 6 T cell receptor beta chains listed next were all sequenced from one sample in a study of blood T cell repertoires in COVID-19. The method was immunoSEQ multiplex PCR; TCRdb's version includes in-frame clones alone and lacks a portion of them. The table shows fewer than 250,000 clones, with approximately 90% occurring only once. The sequencing input was peripheral blood. These receptors all stem from a woman aged 40 to 50 who had recovered from COVID-19.

This clone was detected once. The V gene is TRBV28, the J gene TRBJ2-3; 9 bases align to TRBD2. Unmatched junction bases numbered 13, after V lost 4 bases and J lost 2 bases. CDR1 and CDR2 (germline): MDHEN, SYDVKM. The CDR3 extends over 18 amino acids. This chain's CDR3 is CASSSASNLAGITDTQYF. As DNA, the CDR3 is TGTGCCAGCAGTTCCGCAAGCAACCTAGCGGGGATCACAGATACGCAGTATTTT.

This clone appeared once. This rearrangement joins TRBV19 to TRBJ2-1; 7 positions match TRBD1. Losses at the gene ends were 6 bases for V and 7 bases for J; bases not matched to a gene: 3. The CDR3 runs to 12 residues. Germline CDR1 and CDR2: LNHDA and SQIVND (reference sequence). CDR3 residues: CASRDRINEQFF. For the CDR3, the DNA is TGTGCCAGTAGGGACAGGATAAATGAGCAGTTCTTC.

The chain employs TRBV6-4 and TRBJ2-1; TRBD2 matches 14 bases. V lost 4 bases, J lost 7 bases, and 0 bases stayed unmatched. CDR3 length: 14 amino acids. Germline V lookup: CDR1 MRHNA, CDR2 SNTAGT. The CDR3 loop is CASSGLAGGNEQFF. The CDR3 DNA reads as TGTGCCAGCAGTGGACTAGCGGGAGGGAATGAGCAGTTCTTC.

As DNA, the CDR3 is TGTGCCAGCCGAGACGGGACAGGCTTTGGGGAGCCCCAGCATTTT. This translates into CASRDGTGFGEPQHF. The J gene is TRBJ1-5, the V gene TRBV27, with 8 positions matching TRBD1. Germline-derived CDR1 and CDR2 are MNHEY and SMNVEV (reference sequence). The CDR3 contains 15 residues. Trimming cost V 8 bases and J 8 bases; bases outside gene matches: 14.

V and J are TRBV5-5 and TRBJ2-3, with D possibly being TRBD2 (5 bases). From germline, CDR1 is SGHKS and CDR2 YYEKEE (reference sequence). The CDR3 is made up of 17 amino acids. Between the trimmed V and J ends, which lost 0 bases and 0 bases, there was a span of 14 bases. The CDR3 nucleotides read TGTGCCAGCAGCTTGGCGGGAAGACTATCTAGCACAGATACGCAGTATTTT. Translating gives CASSLAGRLSSTDTQYF.

The genes are TRBV5-6 and TRBJ1-2; 8 nucleotides match TRBD1. Germline CDR1 SGHDT, CDR2 YYEEEE. V was pared by 6 bases and J by 3 bases, with 4 bases of the junction left unmatched. This CDR3 spans 13 amino acids. CDR3 in DNA: TGTGCCAGCACCCCGGGACAGGACTATGGCTACACCTTC. This gives the protein CASTPGQDYGYTF.